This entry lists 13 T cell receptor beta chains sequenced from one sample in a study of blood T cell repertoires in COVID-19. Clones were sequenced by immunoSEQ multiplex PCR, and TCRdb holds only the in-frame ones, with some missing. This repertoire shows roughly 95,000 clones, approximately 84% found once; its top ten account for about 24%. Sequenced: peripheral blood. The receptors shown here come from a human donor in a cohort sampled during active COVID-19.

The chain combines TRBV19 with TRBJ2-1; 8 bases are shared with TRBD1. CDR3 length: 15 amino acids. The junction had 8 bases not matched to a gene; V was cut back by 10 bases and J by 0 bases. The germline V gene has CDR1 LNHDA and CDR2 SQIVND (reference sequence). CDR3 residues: CATAPGQGSYNEQFF. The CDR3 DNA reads TGTGCCACCGCTCCCGGACAGGGCTCCTACAATGAGCAGTTCTTC.

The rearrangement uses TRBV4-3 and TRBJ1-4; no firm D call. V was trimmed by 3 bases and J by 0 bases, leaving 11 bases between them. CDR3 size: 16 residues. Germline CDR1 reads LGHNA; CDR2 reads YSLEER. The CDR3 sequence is CASSQGHRATNEKLFF. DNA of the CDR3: TGCGCCAGCAGCCAGGGCCACCGAGCAACTAATGAAAAACTGTTTTTT.

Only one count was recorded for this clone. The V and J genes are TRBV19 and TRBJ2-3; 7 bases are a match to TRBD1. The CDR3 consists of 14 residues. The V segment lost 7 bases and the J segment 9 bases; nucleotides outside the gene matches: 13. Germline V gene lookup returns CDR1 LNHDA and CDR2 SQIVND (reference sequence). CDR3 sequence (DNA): TGTGCCAGTAAGGAGACAGGGAGCCGGTGGACGCAGTATTTT. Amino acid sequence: CASKETGSRWTQYF.

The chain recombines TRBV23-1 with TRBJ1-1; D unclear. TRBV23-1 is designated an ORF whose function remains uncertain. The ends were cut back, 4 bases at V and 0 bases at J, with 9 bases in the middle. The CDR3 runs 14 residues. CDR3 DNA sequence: TGCGCCAGCAGTCTGAGGTTTCTGAACACTGAAGCTTTCTTT. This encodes CASSLRFLNTEAFF.

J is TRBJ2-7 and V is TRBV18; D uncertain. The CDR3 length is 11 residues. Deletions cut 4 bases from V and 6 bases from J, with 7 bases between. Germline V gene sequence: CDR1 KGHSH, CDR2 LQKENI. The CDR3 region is CASSRQAEQYF. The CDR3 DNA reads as TGTGCCAGCTCACGGCAGGCCGAGCAGTACTTC.

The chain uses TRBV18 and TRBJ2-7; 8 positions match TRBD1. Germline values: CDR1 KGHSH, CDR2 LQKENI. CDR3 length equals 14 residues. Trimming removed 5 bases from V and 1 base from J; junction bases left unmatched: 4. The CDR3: CASSLDRVSYEQYF. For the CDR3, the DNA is TGTGCCAGCTCATTGGACAGGGTGTCCTACGAGCAGTACTTC.

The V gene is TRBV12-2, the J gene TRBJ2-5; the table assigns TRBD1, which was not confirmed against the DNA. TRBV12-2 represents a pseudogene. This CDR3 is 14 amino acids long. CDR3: CASRLGGPVETQYF. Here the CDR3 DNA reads TGTGCAAGTCGCTTAGGGGGGCCGGTCGAGACCCAGTACTTC.

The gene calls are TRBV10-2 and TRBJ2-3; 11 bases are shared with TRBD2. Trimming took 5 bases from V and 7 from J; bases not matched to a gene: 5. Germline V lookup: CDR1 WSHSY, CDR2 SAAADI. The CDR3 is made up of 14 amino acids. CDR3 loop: CASSQGTSGYTQYF. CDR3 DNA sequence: TGCGCCAGCAGTCAAGGGACTAGCGGCTATACGCAGTATTTT.

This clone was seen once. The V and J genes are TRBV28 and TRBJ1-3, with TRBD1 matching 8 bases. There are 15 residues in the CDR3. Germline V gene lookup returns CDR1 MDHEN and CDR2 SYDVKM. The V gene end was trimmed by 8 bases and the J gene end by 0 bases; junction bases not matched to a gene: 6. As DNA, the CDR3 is TGTGCCAGCTGGACAGGGACTCACTCTGGAAACACCATATATTTT. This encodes CASWTGTHSGNTIYF.

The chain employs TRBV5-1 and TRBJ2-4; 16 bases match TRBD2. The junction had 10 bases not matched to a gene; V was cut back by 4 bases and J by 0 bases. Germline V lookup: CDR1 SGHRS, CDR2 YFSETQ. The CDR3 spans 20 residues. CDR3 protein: CASSPAGLAGGPQAKNIQYF. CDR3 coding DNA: TGCGCCAGCAGCCCGGCGGGACTAGCGGGGGGGCCCCAAGCCAAAAACATTCAGTACTTC.

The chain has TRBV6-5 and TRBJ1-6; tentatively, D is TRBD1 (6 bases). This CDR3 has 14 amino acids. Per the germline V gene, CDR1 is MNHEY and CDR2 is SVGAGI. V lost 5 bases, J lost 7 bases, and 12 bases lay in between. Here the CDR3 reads CASSTQGQNSPLHF. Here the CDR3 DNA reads TGTGCCAGCAGTACACAGGGACAAAATTCACCCCTCCACTTT.

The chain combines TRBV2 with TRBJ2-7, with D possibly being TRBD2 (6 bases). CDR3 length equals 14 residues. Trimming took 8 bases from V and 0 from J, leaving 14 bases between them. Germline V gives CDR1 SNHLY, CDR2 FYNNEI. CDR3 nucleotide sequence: TGTGCCAGCCTCCGGGACTTGAGCTCCTACGAGCAGTACTTC. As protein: CASLRDLSSYEQYF.

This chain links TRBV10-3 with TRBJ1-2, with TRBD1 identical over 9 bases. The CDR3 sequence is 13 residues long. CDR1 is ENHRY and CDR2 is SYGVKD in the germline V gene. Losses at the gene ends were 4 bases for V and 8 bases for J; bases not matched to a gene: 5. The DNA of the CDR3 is TGTGCCATCAGTGGGGACAGGGCCGGGGGCTACACCTTC. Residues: CAISGDRAGGYTF.